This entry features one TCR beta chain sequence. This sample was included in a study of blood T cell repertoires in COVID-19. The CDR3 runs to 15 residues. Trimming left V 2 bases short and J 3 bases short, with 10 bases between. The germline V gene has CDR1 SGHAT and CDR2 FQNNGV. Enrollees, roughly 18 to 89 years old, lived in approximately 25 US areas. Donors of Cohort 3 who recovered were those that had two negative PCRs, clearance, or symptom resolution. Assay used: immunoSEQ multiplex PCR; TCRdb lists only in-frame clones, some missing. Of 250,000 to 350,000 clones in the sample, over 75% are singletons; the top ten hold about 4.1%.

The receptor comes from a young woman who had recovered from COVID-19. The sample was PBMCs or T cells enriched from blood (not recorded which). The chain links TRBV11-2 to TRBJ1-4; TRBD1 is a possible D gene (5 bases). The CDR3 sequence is CASSLTGGANEKLFF. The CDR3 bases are TGTGCCAGCAGCTTAACTGGGGGGGCTAATGAAAAACTGTTTTTT.